This T cell receptor beta chain was identified during a study of T cells after yellow fever vaccination (dated by TCRdb to 2018 to 2020). General notes on the study: Libraries from fractions with low cell numbers were prepared with the SMART-Seq v4 Ultra Low Input RNA kit. Two healthy male donors, one aged 18 to 30 and one aged 30 to 39 years, were included in the cohort. Bulk PBMC replicates and cell subsets were isolated from blood drawn at multiple timepoints before and after both primary and secondary immunization. To follow T-cell clones before and after both primary and booster YFV17D yellow fever vaccination, bulk TCR alpha and beta repertoires underwent longitudinal sequencing. Study-wide findings and limitations: Computational filtering was needed because FACS-sorted repertoires could contain abundant contaminating clonotypes from the bulk population. Most clones expanded after primary vaccination were re-detected after the booster (approximately 95% of CD4 and 88% of CD8), suggesting broad memory maintenance. The study included only two donors, which limits how far the findings can be generalized. Compared with the primary T-cell response, the secondary T-cell response was faster but weaker, reaching its peak on day 5 rather than on day 15. A small fraction of clonotypes appeared in both the CD4 and CD8 compartments, likely as a result of convergent recombination.

From cysteine to phenylalanine, the CDR3 is 19 amino acids long. Here the CDR3 DNA is all that survives: 57 bases in frame from base 1. Reading the germline V gene gives CDR1 MNHEY and CDR2 SVGEGT. Germline trimming: 11 bases from V, 1 base from J; junction bases outside gene matches: 21. Sequencing was carried out with an Illumina NovaSeq 6000. TCR cDNA was synthesized by 5'RACE template switching, through which a universal primer site and unique molecular identifiers were introduced. Priming of cDNA synthesis was performed from both the TCR alpha and TCR beta constant segments. Library amplification involved two PCR steps, and the second step added sample barcodes and sequencing adapters. Sequencing of the libraries was done on either Illumina HiSeq 2500 (2x100 bp) or NovaSeq (2x150 bp). The study's own analysis went as follows. Demultiplexing of reads and collapsing into UMI consensus sequences were performed with MIGEC, and V(D)J alignment was carried out with MiXCR. Vaccine-responding clonotypes were defined with edgeR using replicate PBMC samples, requiring FDR below 0.01 and a log2 fold change above 5 up to day 15. Bulk clonotypes were assigned CD4 or CD8 identity according to which sequenced CD4 or CD8 repertoire held them at higher abundance. In-frame beta chains were kept once TCRdb had trimmed the public reads at Q25 with fastp and called clones with MiXCR. For every CDR3 protein sequence, its rows merge into one entry that carries the most common genes and DNA. The authors' filters were not applied to this entry. The sample table contains 300,000 to 400,000 distinct CDR3 sequences; only one count was recorded for about 10% of them. The ten largest clones represent 2.5% to 4% of the sample.

About this clonotype: Its antigen specificity is not known. It has no much larger one-base neighbor in the sample; base qualities were not kept.

In light of the paper, this sample's treatment or condition label describes: live attenuated yellow fever vaccine strain. A standard Ficoll-Paque protocol was used to isolate PBMCs from peripheral blood. CD4 and CD8 T-cell fractions were isolated with Dynabeads CD4 and CD8 positive selection kits. RNA was extracted with TriZol from bulk PBMCs, CD4 and CD8 fractions, and dextramer-positive and dextramer-negative fractions. The source is a man between 18 and 35 years old who received the YFV17D yellow fever vaccine. In this chain, TRBV6-2 or TRBV6-3 is recombined with TRBJ2-1, and 9 bases in between align with TRBD2. The sample here was CD4+ T cells sorted from PBMCs, taken 45 days after the yellow fever booster vaccination. The CDR3 region has the sequence CAAQWASAGGARSYNEQFF. The sequenced DNA is TGTGCCGCCCAGTGGGCTAGTGCGGGGGGGGCCAGATCCTACAATGAGCAGTTCTTC.